The 24 T cell receptor beta chains below all came from one sample that was sequenced in a study of T cell responses to AZD1222 COVID-19 vaccine. The method was immunoSEQ multiplex PCR; TCRdb's version includes in-frame clones alone and lacks a portion of them. Seen here are 130,000 to 150,000 clones, approximately 78% observed once, and the top ten hold roughly 4.5%. Sample: peripheral blood, taken on day 0 of MenACWY control vaccination. These receptor sequences come from an adult in good health.

The CDR3 loop reads CSGDREGMNTEAFF. Here the CDR3 DNA reads TGCAGCGGCGACAGGGAGGGAATGAACACTGAAGCTTTCTTT. The rearrangement uses TRBV29-1 and TRBJ1-1; TRBD1 matches at 7 bases. Per germline, CDR1 SQVTM and CDR2 ANQGSEA. The V segment lost 7 bases and the J segment 0 bases; nucleotides outside the gene matches: 8. The CDR3 runs to 14 residues.

The rearrangement links TRBV6-2 or TRBV6-3 to TRBJ1-5; no clear D gene. Trimming stripped 2 bases from V and 4 bases from J, with 12 bases between. CDR1 and CDR2 (germline): MNHEY, SVGEGT. This CDR3 comprises 15 residues. Here the CDR3 reads CASSYVTGGNQPQHF. Here the CDR3 DNA reads TGTGCCAGCAGTTACGTCACCGGTGGGAATCAGCCCCAGCATTTT.

The rearrangement joins TRBV19 to TRBJ2-3; 10 positions match TRBD2. CDR1 and CDR2 (germline): LNHDA, SQIVND (reference sequence). The CDR3 totals 17 residues. Trimming removed 8 bases from V and 0 bases from J; junction bases left unmatched: 11. The CDR3 bases are TGTGCCAGTTCCGGGCTAGCGGGGGCTTCCAGCACAGATACGCAGTATTTT. Protein sequence: CASSGLAGASSTDTQYF.

The CDR3 reads CASSRDSSDTQYF. CDR3 sequence (DNA): TGCGCCAGCAGCCGAGACTCCTCCGATACGCAGTATTTT. The chain is built from TRBV10-1 and TRBJ2-3, with D uncertain. The CDR3 totals 13 residues. Trimming removed 6 bases at V and 6 bases at J, with 13 bases between. CDR1 is WNHNN, CDR2 SYGVQD, per germline (reference sequence).

The V and J genes are TRBV28 and TRBJ1-1; D is uncertain. CDR1 and CDR2 (germline): MDHEN, SYDVKM. Trimming pared 10 bases from V and 0 bases from J, leaving 15 bases between. The CDR3 totals 14 residues. DNA of the CDR3: TGTGCCACCAGGCGGGGAAGTTTGAACACTGAAGCTTTCTTT. Encoded protein: CATRRGSLNTEAFF. Full variable domain (outside the CDR3, taken from reference TRBV28 and TRBJ1-1): DVKVTQSSRYLVKRTGEKVFLECVQDMDHENMFWYRQDPGLGLRLIYFSYDVKMKEKGDIPEGYSVSREKKERFSLILESASTNQTSMYLCATRRGSLNTEAFFGQGTRLTVV.

The gene calls are TRBV5-4 and TRBJ1-2; maybe TRBD1 (6 bases). Germline lookup yields CDR1 SGHNT and CDR2 YYREEE (reference sequence). The CDR3 is 15 amino acids. Trimming took off 2 bases at V and 4 bases at J, with 15 bases between the two ends. The CDR3 DNA follows: TGTGCCAGCAGCTTAGGCCGACAGGTCCCCTATGGCTACACCTTC. This translates into CASSLGRQVPYGYTF.

The gene calls are TRBV27 and TRBJ2-7; no firm D call. The ends were cut back, 5 bases at V and 3 bases at J, with 5 bases in the middle. CDR1 and CDR2 (germline): MNHEY, SMNVEV (reference sequence). This CDR3 is built from 11 residues. The CDR3 reads CASSRLYEQYF. CDR3 coding DNA: TGTGCCAGCAGTCGGCTCTACGAGCAGTACTTC.

This clone was seen just once. V and J are TRBV28 and TRBJ1-1; no clear D. The CDR3 is made up of 13 amino acids. V lost 3 bases and J 4 bases, leaving 9 bases between the germline ends. Germline V CDR1 and CDR2: MDHEN, SYDVKM. The CDR3 bases are TGTGCCAGCAGTTTCCCGCCCTTCACTGAAGCTTTCTTT. Residues: CASSFPPFTEAFF.

This clone was detected a few times. The genes are TRBV6-2 or TRBV6-3 and TRBJ2-7; 7 bases are a match to TRBD2. Germline V gene lookup returns CDR1 MNHEY and CDR2 SVGEGT. The V and J ends lost 5 bases and 5 bases, in that order; junction bases with no gene match: 9. The CDR3 runs 14 residues. The CDR3 DNA reads TGTGCCAGCAGTAACGGCACTAGCGTCCACGAGCAGTACTTC. This codes for CASSNGTSVHEQYF.

The sample holds a few counts of this clone. The chain recombines TRBV6-5 with TRBJ1-1; tentative D call: TRBD1 (5 bases). CDR1 and CDR2 (germline): MNHEY, SVGAGI. Trimming removed 7 bases from V and 5 bases from J, with 14 bases in between. This CDR3 contains 13 residues. CDR3 sequence: CASTGRVYTEAFF. CDR3 DNA sequence: TGTGCCAGCACAGGCAGGGTTTATACTGAAGCTTTCTTT.

The CDR3 sequence: CASSIDRRGGYGYTF. In DNA, the CDR3 is TGTGCCAGTAGTATAGATCGCAGGGGAGGCTATGGCTACACCTTC. V usage is TRBV19 and J usage is TRBJ1-2; tentatively, D is TRBD1 (6 bases). The CDR3 is made up of 15 amino acids. V was clipped by 0 bases and J by 4 bases, with 12 bases between them. CDR1 and CDR2 from the germline V gene are LNHDA and SQIVND (reference sequence).

The chain employs TRBV6-5 and TRBJ2-2; maybe TRBD1 (5 bases). This CDR3 spans 14 amino acids. The V gene's germline CDR1 is MNHEY and CDR2 SVGAGI. V was pared by 10 bases and J by 3 bases, with 15 bases between. CDR3 protein: CATPRDLHTGELFF. CDR3 sequence (DNA): TGTGCCACACCCAGGGATCTGCACACCGGGGAGCTGTTTTTT.

This chain uses TRBV18 with TRBJ1-1; TRBD1 aligns across 7 bases. Trimming at V came to 8 bases and at J to 0 bases, leaving 6 bases not matched to a gene. The length of the CDR3 is 14 residues. In germline, CDR1 is KGHSH, CDR2 LQKENI. The CDR3 DNA sequence: TGTGCCAGCACGCGGGACAGACTGAACACTGAAGCTTTCTTT. It specifies CASTRDRLNTEAFF.

This clone turned up a few times. V gene TRBV21-1 combines with J gene TRBJ2-1; no DNA check was done on the table's D call, TRBD2. TRBV21-1 is labeled a pseudogene. The CDR3 covers 14 residues. This CDR3 reads CASSKWLRRDEQFF. The DNA of the CDR3 is TGTGCCAGCAGCAAATGGTTGAGGAGGGATGAGCAGTTCTTC.

The rearrangement uses TRBV10-2 and TRBJ1-2, with 7 bases lining up with TRBD1. The CDR3 contains 16 residues. CDR1 is WSHSY and CDR2 is SAAADI in the germline V gene. The trim removed 6 bases at V and 2 bases at J, leaving 12 bases unmatched. The CDR3 coding sequence is TGCGCCAGCAGAAAGACAGGGTCCCAACTAAACTATGGCTACACCTTC. Translation gives CASRKTGSQLNYGYTF.

The V and J genes are TRBV7-9 and TRBJ2-7; D might be TRBD2 (6 bases). Germline V lookup: CDR1 SEHNR, CDR2 FQNEAQ (reference sequence). The germline V and J ends were trimmed by 1 base and 6 bases, with 16 bases remaining between them. The CDR3 length is 15 residues. CDR3 sequence: CASSLDALPGGEQYF. The CDR3 region has the DNA TGTGCCAGCAGCTTAGACGCACTCCCCGGGGGCGAGCAGTACTTC.

V is TRBV5-4 and J is TRBJ1-1; D might be TRBD1 (5 bases). In germline, CDR1 is SGHNT, CDR2 YYREEE (reference sequence). This CDR3 is 15 amino acids long. V dropped 1 base and J dropped 2 bases, with 12 bases sitting between them. The CDR3 DNA reads TGTGCCAGCAGCTTGCGGGGGGGACTCAACACTGAAGCTTTCTTT. This gives the protein CASSLRGGLNTEAFF. Using reference TRBV5-4 and TRBJ1-1 for the parts outside the CDR3, the full variable domain is ETGVTQSPTHLIKTRGQQVTLRCSSQSGHNTVSWYQQALGQGPQFIFQYYREEENGRGNFPPRFSGLQFPNYSSELNVNALELDDSALYLCASSLRGGLNTEAFFGQGTRLTVV.

This clone has a handful of counts. The chain recombines TRBV11-1 with TRBJ2-7; D might be TRBD2 (6 bases). Per germline, CDR1 SGHAT and CDR2 FQDESV (reference sequence). V dropped 5 bases and J dropped 2 bases, with 13 bases sitting between them. The CDR3 runs 14 residues. The CDR3 spells CASSLYQRAYEQYF. In nucleotides, the CDR3 is TGTGCCAGCAGCCTATACCAGCGGGCCTACGAGCAGTACTTC.

This clone was detected once. The genes are TRBV19 and TRBJ1-1, with 7 bases lining up with TRBD1. The ends lost 4 bases at V and 11 bases at J; junction bases unmatched: 4. The CDR3 length is 11 residues. CDR1 is LNHDA and CDR2 is SQIVND in the germline V gene (reference sequence). CDR3 nucleotide sequence: TGTGCCAGTAGTAATACAGGGGTGGCTTTCTTT. Encoded protein: CASSNTGVAFF.

J is TRBJ2-2 and V is TRBV3-1 (or the pseudogene TRBV3-2), with 7 positions matching TRBD1. The J segment lost 6 bases and the V segment lost 5 bases, leaving 6 bases of the junction unmatched. Germline CDR1 and CDR2: LGHDT and YNNKEL (reference sequence). The CDR3 is 14 amino acids. The CDR3 loop reads CASSARDRAGELFF. The CDR3 DNA is TGTGCCAGCAGCGCCCGGGACAGAGCCGGGGAGCTGTTTTTT.

The CDR3 region has the DNA TGTGCCAGCAGTTACCTAACAAACACTGAAGCTTTCTTT. Its translation: CASSYLTNTEAFF. The chain links TRBV6-5 to TRBJ1-1; D is unresolved. There are 13 residues in the CDR3. Germline assignment: CDR1 MNHEY and CDR2 SVGAGI. Trimming took 2 bases from V and 2 from J, leaving 6 bases between them.

The V call is TRBV5-1, the J call TRBJ2-1; D assignment may be TRBD1 or TRBD2 (5 bases each). The ends were cut back, 2 bases at V and 7 bases at J, with 16 bases in the middle. This CDR3 is 15 amino acids long. Germline-derived CDR1 and CDR2 are SGHRS and YFSETQ. The CDR3, as DNA: TGCGCCAGCAGCTTTGACGGGGACGTGAGGAATGAGCAGTTCTTC. Its translation: CASSFDGDVRNEQFF.

The V call is TRBV5-1, the J call TRBJ1-2; D remains ambiguous. With 5 bases removed from V and 3 bases from J, the gap between germline ends came to 11 bases. The CDR3 is 13 residues long. The germline CDR1 and CDR2 sequences are SGHRS and YFSETQ. DNA for the CDR3: TGCGCCAGCAGTCGGATTGGCGACTATGGCTACACCTTC. Protein product: CASSRIGDYGYTF.

In this sample, this clone turned up once. This chain connects TRBV5-1 to TRBJ2-7; 8 nucleotides line up with TRBD2. V was pared by 5 bases and J by 2 bases, with 9 bases of the junction left unmatched. The germline V gene has CDR1 SGHRS and CDR2 YFSETQ. This CDR3 is built from 15 residues. The CDR3 DNA is TGCGCCAGCAGTCCCGGACTAGCCGGGACCTACGAGCAGTACTTC. This gives the protein CASSPGLAGTYEQYF. Complete variable domain (other parts from reference TRBV5-1 and TRBJ2-7): KAGVTQTPRYLIKTRGQQVTLSCSPISGHRSVSWYQQTPGQGLQFLFEYFSETQRNKGNFPGRFSGRQFSNSRSEMNVSTLELGDSALYLCASSPGLAGTYEQYFGPGTRLTVT.